These 8 T cell receptor beta chains share one sample of origin, sequenced in a study of blood T cell repertoires in COVID-19. The data were produced by immunoSEQ multiplex PCR, yet TCRdb's version contains in-frame clones alone and is incomplete. The sample gives 40,000 to 45,000 clones, under 90% of which show up once; under 25% is in the top ten. Sequencing was performed on peripheral blood. These receptors all come from a man aged 50 or older with active COVID-19.

The rearrangement links TRBV30 to TRBJ1-2; D is perhaps TRBD1 (5 bases). Germline CDR1 is GTSNPN and CDR2 is SVGIG (reference sequence). V was trimmed by 2 bases and J by 9 bases, leaving 19 bases between them. This CDR3 has 14 residues. The CDR3 DNA follows: TGTGCCTGGAGTCCGGACACTCATACTTGGAGCTACACCTTC. Amino acid sequence: CAWSPDTHTWSYTF.

The J gene is TRBJ1-2, the V gene TRBV27; no definite D call. The CDR3 runs to 12 residues. CDR1 and CDR2 (germline): MNHEY, SMNVEV (reference sequence). V shed 6 bases and J shed 2 bases, with 7 bases lying between them. The CDR3: CASSGSNYGYTF. The CDR3 DNA sequence: TGTGCCAGCAGCGGGTCCAACTATGGCTACACCTTC.

The chain has TRBV4-2 and TRBJ2-3; D is perhaps TRBD2 (6 bases). V shed 1 base and J shed 1 base, with 9 bases lying between them. CDR3 length: 15 residues. CDR1 is LGHNA, CDR2 YNFKEQ, per germline. The CDR3 region has the DNA TGTGCCAGCAGCCAAGTATCTAGCGGCACAGATACGCAGTATTTT. Encoded protein: CASSQVSSGTDTQYF.

This clone was observed a single time. The J gene is TRBJ2-7, the V gene TRBV9; no clear D. Trimming removed 2 bases from V and 3 bases from J, with 9 bases in between. Germline V gene sequence: CDR1 SGDLS, CDR2 YYNGEE. CDR3 length: 13 amino acids. This CDR3 reads CASSVQADYEQYF. The DNA of the CDR3 is TGTGCCAGCAGCGTTCAGGCCGACTACGAGCAGTACTTC.

The chain carries TRBV11-1 and TRBJ2-5, with D uncertain. The germline CDR1 and CDR2 sequences are SGHAT and FQDESV (reference sequence). The CDR3 loop spans 12 amino acids. V dropped 5 bases and J dropped 5 bases, with 9 bases sitting between them. The CDR3 region has the DNA TGTGCCAGCAGCCCCCAGAGGGAGACCCAGTACTTC. As protein: CASSPQRETQYF.

The chain couples TRBV5-1 to TRBJ2-3; 7 positions agree with TRBD1. There are 14 residues in the CDR3. V trimming: 0 bases; J trimming: 4 bases; junction bases outside the gene matches: 2. Germline values: CDR1 SGHRS, CDR2 YFSETQ. In DNA, the CDR3 is TGCGCCAGCAGCTTGGGCGGACAGGCAGATACGCAGTATTTT. The encoded protein is CASSLGGQADTQYF.

CDR3 protein: CATSRQGGGANVLTF. CDR3 DNA sequence: TGTGCCACCAGCAGACAGGGCGGTGGGGCCAACGTCCTGACTTTC. The chain is built from TRBV15 and TRBJ2-6, with a possible D match to TRBD1 (5 bases). CDR3 length equals 15 residues. Germline V lookup: CDR1 LNHNV, CDR2 YYDKDF (reference sequence). Between the trimmed V and J ends, which lost 2 bases and 3 bases, there was a span of 8 bases. The entire variable domain, with the rest obtained from reference TRBV15 and TRBJ2-6, is as follows: DAMVIQNPRYQVTQFGKPVTLSCSQTLNHNVMYWYQQKSSQAPKLLFHYYDKDFNNEADTPDNFQSRRPNTSFCFLDIRSPGLGDTAMYLCATSRQGGGANVLTFGAGSRLTVL.

This chain connects TRBV6-5 to TRBJ2-1; 11 bases align to TRBD2. V was clipped by 4 bases and J by 0 bases; unmatched bases: 2. This CDR3 comprises 16 residues. The germline gives CDR1 MNHEY, CDR2 SVGAGI. The DNA for the CDR3 is TGTGCCAGCAGTTCTAGCGGGGGGCCCTCCTACAATGAGCAGTTCTTC. This translates into CASSSSGGPSYNEQFF.